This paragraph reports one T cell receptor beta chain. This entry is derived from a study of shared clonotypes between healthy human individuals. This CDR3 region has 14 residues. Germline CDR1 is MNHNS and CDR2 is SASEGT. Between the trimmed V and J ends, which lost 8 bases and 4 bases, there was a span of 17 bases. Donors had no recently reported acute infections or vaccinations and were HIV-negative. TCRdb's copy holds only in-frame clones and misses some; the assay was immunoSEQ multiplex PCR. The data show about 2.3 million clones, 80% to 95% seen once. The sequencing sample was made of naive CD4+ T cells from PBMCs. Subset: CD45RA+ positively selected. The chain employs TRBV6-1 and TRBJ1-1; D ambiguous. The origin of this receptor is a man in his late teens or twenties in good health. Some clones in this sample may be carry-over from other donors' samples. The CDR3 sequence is CASGFKARGTEAFF. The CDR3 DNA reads TGTGCCAGCGGCTTTAAGGCTAGAGGCACTGAAGCTTTCTTT.